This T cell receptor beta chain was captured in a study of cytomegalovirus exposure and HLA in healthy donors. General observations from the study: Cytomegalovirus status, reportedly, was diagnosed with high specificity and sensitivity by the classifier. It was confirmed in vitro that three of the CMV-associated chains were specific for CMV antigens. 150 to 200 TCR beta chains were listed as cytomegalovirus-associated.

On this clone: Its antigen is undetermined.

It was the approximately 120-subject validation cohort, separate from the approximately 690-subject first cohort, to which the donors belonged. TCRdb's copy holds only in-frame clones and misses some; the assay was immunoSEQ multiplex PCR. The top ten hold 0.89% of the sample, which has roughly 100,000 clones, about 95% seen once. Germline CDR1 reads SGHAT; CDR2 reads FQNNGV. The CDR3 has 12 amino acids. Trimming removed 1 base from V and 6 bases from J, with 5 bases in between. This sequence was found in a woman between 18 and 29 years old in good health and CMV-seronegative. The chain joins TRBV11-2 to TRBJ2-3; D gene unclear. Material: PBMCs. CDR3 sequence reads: CASSLVEDTQYF. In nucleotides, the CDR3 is TGTGCCAGCAGCTTAGTGGAGGATACGCAGTATTTT.